This T cell receptor beta chain was identified in a study of blood T cell repertoires in COVID-19 (dated by TCRdb to the early 2020s). General notes on the study: Samples from collaborators originated in the United States, Italy and Spain and spanned both the acute and convalescent phases of COVID-19. The prospective study material was composed of cDNA or gDNA derived from T cells, B-cell-depleted T cells, or PBMCs. The dataset comprised deeply sampled blood TCRbeta repertoires from subjects exposed to, actively infected with, or recovered from COVID-19. A freely available public database, intended as a resource for researchers studying the immune response to SARS-CoV-2, is where the repertoires were released. Samples were obtained from the ongoing ImmuneRACE study (first 160 participants) and from about 1,300 subjects provided by 6 global collaborators. The sample metadata nearly always contained a de-identified subject ID, COVID-19 status, age in years and sex. HLA class I and class II types, where available, came from metadata supplied by the sample provider rather than from assay-based typing. General conclusions and limits of the study: Clinical and demographic metadata were provided uncurated, with the amount varying by source and participant.

Each collaborating institution followed its own protocols to collect whole blood in K2EDTA tubes. For TCRbeta analysis, collaborators shipped samples in one of three forms: frozen whole blood, isolated PBMCs, or DNA extracted from either of those sample types. TCRbeta CDR3 regions were amplified from genomic DNA using the immunoSEQ Assay, a bias-controlled multiplex PCR. In the paper's pipeline: The number of nucleated cells in each sample was estimated from the amplification of reference gene primers within the assay. To quantify the absolute abundance of each unique TCRbeta CDR3 rearrangement, sequence reads were collapsed and filtered. For each sample, productive Simpson clonality was calculated as the square root of Simpson's diversity index over productive rearrangements. In TCRdb, the immuneACCESS table is reduced to in-frame sequences with V and J assigned. These tables do not hold every clone; where another copy was compared, an unresolved V gene accounts for under half, and the others remain unexplained. V, J and clone size derive from that table, while D and trimming were established from the DNA sequence. The sample profile shows 150,000 to 170,000 clones; roughly 89% of them were found once. The leading ten clones occupy 0.5% to 0.6% of the sample.

CDR1 and CDR2 were assigned from the germline V gene as MDHEN and SYDVKM. V is clipped by 1 base and J by 0 bases, and the sequence between their germline boundaries is 13 bases long. Inclusive of the bounding cysteine and valine, the CDR3 is 16 residues long. Of the read, only the CDR3 DNA is kept; its 48 bases are in frame from base 1. As regards this clone: Its recognized antigen is unknown. No quality values exist for individual bases; no much larger clone is one base distant.

Recombination joined TRBV28 with TRBJ2-7, with no reliable assignment of the D segment. The sample was peripheral blood. This sequence was found in a man aged 45 to 65 with acute or convalescent COVID-19. In nucleotides, the sequence is TGTGCCAGCAGTTTATCCACCGGGTGGAGCTCCTACGAGCAGTACGTC. Translation gives CASSLSTGWSSYEQYV.